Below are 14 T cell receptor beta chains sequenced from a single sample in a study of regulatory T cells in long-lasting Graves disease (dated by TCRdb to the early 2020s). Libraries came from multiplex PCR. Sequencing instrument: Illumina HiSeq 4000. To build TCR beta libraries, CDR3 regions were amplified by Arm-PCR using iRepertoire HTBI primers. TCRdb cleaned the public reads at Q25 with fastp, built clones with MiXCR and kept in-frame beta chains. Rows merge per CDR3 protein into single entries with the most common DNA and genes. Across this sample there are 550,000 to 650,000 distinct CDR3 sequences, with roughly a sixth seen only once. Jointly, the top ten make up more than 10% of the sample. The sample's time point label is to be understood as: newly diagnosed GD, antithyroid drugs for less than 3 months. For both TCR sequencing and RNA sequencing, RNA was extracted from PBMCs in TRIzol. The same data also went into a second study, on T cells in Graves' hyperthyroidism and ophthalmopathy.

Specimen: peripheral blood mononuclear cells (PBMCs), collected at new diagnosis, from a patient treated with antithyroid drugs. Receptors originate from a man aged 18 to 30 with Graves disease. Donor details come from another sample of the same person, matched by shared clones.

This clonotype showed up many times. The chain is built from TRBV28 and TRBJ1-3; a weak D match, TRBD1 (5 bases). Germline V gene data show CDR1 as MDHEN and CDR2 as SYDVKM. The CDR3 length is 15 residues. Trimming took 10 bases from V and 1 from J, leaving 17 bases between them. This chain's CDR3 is CATLGGATSGNTIYF. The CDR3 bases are TGTGCCACCCTCGGCGGGGCTACTTCTGGAAACACCATATATTTT.

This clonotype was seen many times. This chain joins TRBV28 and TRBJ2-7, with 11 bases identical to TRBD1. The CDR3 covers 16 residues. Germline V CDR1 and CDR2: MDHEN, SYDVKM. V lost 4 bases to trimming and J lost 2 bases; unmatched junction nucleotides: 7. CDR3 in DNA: TGTGCCAGCAGTTCCCCCGGGGGACAGGGGGCCTACGAGCAGTACTTC. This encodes CASSSPGGQGAYEQYF.

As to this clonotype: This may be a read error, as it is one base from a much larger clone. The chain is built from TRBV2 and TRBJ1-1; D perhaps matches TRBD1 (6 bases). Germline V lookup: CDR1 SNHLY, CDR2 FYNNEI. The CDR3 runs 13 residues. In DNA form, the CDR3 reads TGTGCCAGCCGGACAGTAGTCAAGACTGGAGCTTTCTTT. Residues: CASRTVVKTGAFF.

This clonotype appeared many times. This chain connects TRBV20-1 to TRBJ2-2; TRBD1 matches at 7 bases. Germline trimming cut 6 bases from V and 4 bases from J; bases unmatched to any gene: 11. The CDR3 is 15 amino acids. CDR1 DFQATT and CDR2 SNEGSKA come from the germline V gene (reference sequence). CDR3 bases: TGCAGTGCAGTCATAGGACAGGTTCGCACCGGGGAGCTGTTTTTT. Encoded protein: CSAVIGQVRTGELFF.

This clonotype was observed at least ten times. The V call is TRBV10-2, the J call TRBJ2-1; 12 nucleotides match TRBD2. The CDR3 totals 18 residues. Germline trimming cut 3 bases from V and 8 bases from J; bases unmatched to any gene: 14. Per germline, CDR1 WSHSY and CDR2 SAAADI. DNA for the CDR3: TGCGCCAGCAGTGACCAAACTCCGACTAGCGGGAGTACGTATGAGCAGTTCTTC. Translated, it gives CASSDQTPTSGSTYEQFF.

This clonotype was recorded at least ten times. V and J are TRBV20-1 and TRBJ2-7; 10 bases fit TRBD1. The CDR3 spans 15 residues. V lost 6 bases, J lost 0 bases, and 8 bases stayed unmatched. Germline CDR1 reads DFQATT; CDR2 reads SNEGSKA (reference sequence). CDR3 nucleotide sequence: TGCAGTGCCCCCCAGGACAGGGGGAGCTCCTACGAGCAGTACTTC. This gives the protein CSAPQDRGSSYEQYF.

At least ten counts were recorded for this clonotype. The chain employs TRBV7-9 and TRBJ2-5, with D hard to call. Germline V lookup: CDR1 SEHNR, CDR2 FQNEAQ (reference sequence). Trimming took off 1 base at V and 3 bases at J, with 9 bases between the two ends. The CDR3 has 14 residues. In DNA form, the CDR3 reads TGTGCCAGCAGCTTAGTTCTAGAGGAAGAGACCCAGTACTTC. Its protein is CASSLVLEEETQYF.

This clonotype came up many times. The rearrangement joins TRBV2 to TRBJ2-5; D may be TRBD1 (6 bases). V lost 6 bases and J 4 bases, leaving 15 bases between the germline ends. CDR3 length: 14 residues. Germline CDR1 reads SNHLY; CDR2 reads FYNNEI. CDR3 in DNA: TGTGCCAGCAGCCCCCTAGAGACAGGAGAGACCCAGTACTTC. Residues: CASSPLETGETQYF.

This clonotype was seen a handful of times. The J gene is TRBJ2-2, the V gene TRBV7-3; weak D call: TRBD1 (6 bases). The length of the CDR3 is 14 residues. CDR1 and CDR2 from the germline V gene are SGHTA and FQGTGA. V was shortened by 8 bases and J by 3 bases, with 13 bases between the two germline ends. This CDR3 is CASGPQGYTGELFF. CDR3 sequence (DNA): TGTGCCAGCGGACCACAGGGTTACACCGGGGAGCTGTTTTTT. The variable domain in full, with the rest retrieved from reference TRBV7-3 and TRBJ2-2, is GAGVSQTPSNKVTEKGKYVELRCDPISGHTALYWYRQSLGQGPEFLIYFQGTGAADDSGLPNDRFFAVRPEGSVSTLKIQRTERGDSAVYLCASGPQGYTGELFFGEGSRLTVL.

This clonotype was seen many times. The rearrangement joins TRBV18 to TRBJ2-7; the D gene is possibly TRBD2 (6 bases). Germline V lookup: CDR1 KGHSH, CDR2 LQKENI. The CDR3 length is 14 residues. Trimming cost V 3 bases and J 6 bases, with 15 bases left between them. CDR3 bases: TGTGCCAGCTCACCGGGGGACTTTCTCGGCGAGCAGTACTTC. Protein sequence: CASSPGDFLGEQYF.

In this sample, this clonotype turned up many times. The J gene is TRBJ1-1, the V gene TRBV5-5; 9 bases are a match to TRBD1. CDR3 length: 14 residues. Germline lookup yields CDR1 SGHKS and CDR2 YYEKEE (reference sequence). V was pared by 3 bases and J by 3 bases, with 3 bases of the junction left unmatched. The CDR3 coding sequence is TGTGCCAGCAGCTGGGACAGGGTATACACTGAAGCTTTCTTT. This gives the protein CASSWDRVYTEAFF.

The CDR3 spells CASRHSEGPEQYF. CDR3 sequence (DNA): TGCGCCAGCAGACATAGCGAAGGGCCCGAGCAGTACTTC. This sequence joins TRBV5-1 and TRBJ2-7, with D possibly TRBD2 on 5 matching bases. Germline V CDR1 and CDR2: SGHRS, YFSETQ. Trimming removed 5 bases at V and 6 bases at J, with 15 bases between. This CDR3 spans 13 amino acids.

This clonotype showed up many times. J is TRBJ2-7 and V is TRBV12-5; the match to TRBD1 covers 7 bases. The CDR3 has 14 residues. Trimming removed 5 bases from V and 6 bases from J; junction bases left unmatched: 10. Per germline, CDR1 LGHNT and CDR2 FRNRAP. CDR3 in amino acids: CASGGMTGNSEQYF. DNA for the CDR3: TGTGCTAGTGGTGGAATGACAGGGAACAGCGAGCAGTACTTC.

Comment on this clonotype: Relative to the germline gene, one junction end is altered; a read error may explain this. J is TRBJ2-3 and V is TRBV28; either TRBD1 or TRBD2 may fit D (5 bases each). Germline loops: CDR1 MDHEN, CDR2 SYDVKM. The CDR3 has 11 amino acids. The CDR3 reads CASSLGDGRYF. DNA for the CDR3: TGTGCCAGCAGTTTGGGGGACGGCCGGTACTTC.